This entry lists 22 T cell receptor delta chains sequenced from one sample in a study of Vδ1+ human thymocytes. Study results and limitations: Thymic TRG and TRD repertoires appeared highly polyclonal, with Gaussian CDR3 length distributions.

Their specific antigens are unknown. RNA was extracted from the cells and then reverse transcribed. CDR3 amplicons came from multiplex PCR with pooled V-gene forward and constant-region reverse primers. TCRdb re-processed the multiplex PCR reads via CATT. Of about 55,000 delta-chain clones in the sample, 15% were seen once. The sequenced sample was Vdelta1+ gamma-delta thymocytes from the thymus. Subset of the sample: FACS-sorted CD3+ TCRalphabeta- TCRVdelta1+ TCRVdelta2- thymocytes. The source is a boy under two years old who had congenital heart surgery.

This chain connects TRDV1 to TRDJ1; TRDD3 matches 8 bases. The germline V gene encodes CDR1 TSWWSYY and CDR2 QGS. The V segment lost 2 bases and the J segment 10 bases; nucleotides outside the gene matches: 12. The CDR3 runs 15 residues. The CDR3 spells CALGETFQTGGGLIF. For the CDR3, the DNA is TGTGCTCTTGGGGAAACCTTCCAGACTGGGGGTGGACTCATCTTT.

V and J are TRDV1 and TRDJ1, with 10 bases aligning to TRDD3. V lost 1 base to trimming and J lost 0 bases; unmatched junction nucleotides: 29. The CDR3 loop spans 25 amino acids. Germline CDR1 and CDR2: TSWWSYY and QGS. The CDR3 DNA sequence: TGTGCTCTTGGGGAACCGGGTTTTTTAGGCGTACTGGGGGATGAGGGACCTTCCTACACCGATAAACTCATCTTT. Amino acids: CALGEPGFLGVLGDEGPSYTDKLIF.

The chain is built from TRDV1 and TRDJ1; either TRDD2 or TRDD3 may supply D (7 bases each). Germline V gene data show CDR1 as TSWWSYY and CDR2 as QGS. V lost 0 bases to trimming and J lost 7 bases, with 21 bases between them. This CDR3 is built from 17 residues. The CDR3 protein is CALGELSNPFLGAKLIF. CDR3 nucleotide sequence: TGTGCTCTTGGGGAACTATCGAATCCCTTCCTGGGGGCTAAACTCATCTTT.

This clone was counted a few times. V and J are TRDV1 and TRDJ1; D may match TRDD2 or TRDD3 (9 bases each). This CDR3 is 22 amino acids long. V dropped 1 base and J dropped 0 bases, with 30 bases sitting between them. The germline gives CDR1 TSWWSYY, CDR2 QGS. Here the CDR3 DNA reads TGTGCTCTTGGGGAACCTTCCTTCCTACGTTCTGGGGGATCTCGGTACACCGATAAACTCATCTTT. It translates to CALGEPSFLRSGGSRYTDKLIF.

The chain employs TRDV1 and TRDJ1; TRDD3 matches 12 bases. The CDR3 runs 18 residues. After removal of 4 bases from V and 1 base from J, the junction contained 10 bases not matched to a gene. The germline CDR1 and CDR2 sequences are TSWWSYY and QGS. This chain's CDR3 is CALGADTGGYWGTDKLIF. As DNA, the CDR3 is TGTGCTCTTGGGGCAGATACTGGGGGATACTGGGGCACCGATAAACTCATCTTT.

This clone has only a few counts. J is TRDJ1 and V is TRDV3; 10 nucleotides agree with TRDD3. After removal of 4 bases from V and 0 bases from J, the junction contained 20 bases not matched to a gene. The CDR3 length is 19 residues. Germline V gene data show CDR1 as TVYSNPD and CDR2 as GDNSRS (reference sequence). CDR3 region: CASEFRQLLGDLYTDKLIF. The DNA for the CDR3 is TGTGCCTCCGAGTTCCGACAACTACTGGGGGATTTGTACACCGATAAACTCATCTTT. The full variable domain, in which reference TRDV3 and TRDJ1 provide the parts outside the CDR3, is CDKVTQSSPDQTVASGSEVVLLCTYDTVYSNPDLFWYRIRPDYSFQFVFYGDNSRSEGADFTQGRFSVKHILTQKAFHLVISPVRTEDSATYYCASEFRQLLGDLYTDKLIFGKGTRVTVEP.

This clone has just a few counts. At one end the junction does not follow the germline gene, possibly because of a read error. The chain carries TRDV1 and TRDJ1; 8 nucleotides match TRDD3. The CDR3 spans 20 residues. Germline V gene lookup returns CDR1 TSWWSYY and CDR2 QGS. The CDR3 DNA is TGTGCTCTCGGGGTCCCGGTTTTCCATCACCTGGGGGAGTACACCGATAAACTCATCTTT. Translating gives CALGVPVFHHLGEYTDKLIF.

The J gene is TRDJ1, the V gene TRDV1; D is perhaps TRDD3 (8 bases). From germline, CDR1 is TSWWSYY and CDR2 QGS. This CDR3 comprises 24 residues. V lost 2 bases to trimming and J lost 0 bases, with 37 bases between them. The CDR3 coding sequence is TGTGCTCTTGGGGAATGCCCTAAACCGGGCCTTCCTCCGTACTGGGGGCCCGACACCGATAAACTCATCTTT. It translates to CALGECPKPGLPPYWGPDTDKLIF.

This clone was recorded a few times. This chain links TRDV1 with TRDJ1; 9 nucleotides line up with TRDD2. CDR3 length: 22 amino acids. The trim removed 9 bases at V and 0 bases at J, leaving 29 bases unmatched. Germline CDR1 is TSWWSYY and CDR2 is QGS. CDR3 sequence: CALGHIRPSYALPEPYTDKLIF. The CDR3 DNA sequence: TGTGCTCTGGGCCACATCAGGCCTTCCTACGCCCTACCCGAACCTTACACCGATAAACTCATCTTT.

This clone turned up a few times. The J gene is TRDJ1, the V gene TRDV1, with 7 bases that match TRDD3. The CDR3 is 22 amino acids. The junction had 26 bases not matched to a gene; V was cut back by 4 bases and J by 0 bases. In germline, CDR1 is TSWWSYY, CDR2 QGS. Here the CDR3 reads CALGGCLPLNGDWGPDTDKLIF. Written as DNA, the CDR3 is TGTGCTCTTGGGGGATGTCTTCCCCTAAACGGGGACTGGGGACCAGACACCGATAAACTCATCTTT.

V and J are TRDV1 and TRDJ1, with 9 bases identical to TRDD3. The CDR3 is 15 residues long. V trimming: 2 bases; J trimming: 7 bases; junction bases outside the gene matches: 8. Germline loops: CDR1 TSWWSYY, CDR2 QGS. The CDR3 reads CALGEDGGYSAKLIF. In DNA form, the CDR3 reads TGTGCTCTTGGGGAAGACGGGGGATACTCTGCTAAACTCATCTTT.

This clone was seen only a few times. The V and J genes are TRDV1 and TRDJ2; tentative D call: TRDD2 (9 bases). Trimming pared 5 bases from V and 7 bases from J, leaving 44 bases between. Germline-derived CDR1 and CDR2 are TSWWSYY and QGS. This CDR3 is 24 amino acids long. CDR3 nucleotides: TGTGCTCTTGGGCCCCACATTAGTCCTTCCTACGGAGCTGGGGGAGTACGTCGAGGAGCACAACTCTTCTTT. Translating it yields CALGPHISPSYGAGGVRRGAQLFF.

This clone has a handful of counts. The chain carries TRDV1 and TRDJ1; 7 positions agree with TRDD2. Germline V gene data show CDR1 as TSWWSYY and CDR2 as QGS. The CDR3 spans 19 residues. V trimming: 0 bases; J trimming: 0 bases; junction bases outside the gene matches: 13. The CDR3 loop reads CALGELTFLRRLDTDKLIF. Here the CDR3 DNA reads TGTGCTCTTGGGGAACTCACGTTCCTACGGAGACTGGACACCGATAAACTCATCTTT.

This clone was picked up a small number of times. The chain has TRDV1 and TRDJ1; D is unresolved. Deletions cut 2 bases from V and 6 bases from J, with 19 bases between. The CDR3 runs to 16 residues. The germline V gene has CDR1 TSWWSYY and CDR2 QGS. CDR3 coding DNA: TGTGCTCTTGGGGAAAGTTCCGCCTGTACGGGGTATAAACTCATCTTT. Its protein is CALGESSACTGYKLIF.

The gene calls are TRDV1 and TRDJ1; D perhaps matches TRDD3 (5 bases). The CDR3 is 20 residues long. In germline, CDR1 is TSWWSYY, CDR2 QGS. Between the trimmed V and J ends, which lost 3 bases and 8 bases, there was a span of 34 bases. The CDR3: CALGDPLPPAGRVKATKLIF. CDR3 sequence (DNA): TGTGCTCTTGGGGATCCACTCCCCCCCGCGGGGAGGGTGAAAGCCACAAAACTCATCTTT.

This chain connects TRDV1 to TRDJ1; no definite D call. Germline V lookup: CDR1 TSWWSYY, CDR2 QGS. With 4 bases removed from V and 0 bases from J, the gap between germline ends came to 9 bases. The CDR3 extends over 14 amino acids. The CDR3 protein is CALGGGLYTDKLIF. The DNA of the CDR3 is TGTGCTCTTGGGGGGGGTCTGTACACCGATAAACTCATCTTT.

The genes are TRDV1 and TRDJ1; TRDD3 matches at 9 bases. This CDR3 has 19 amino acids. V trimming: 3 bases; J trimming: 11 bases; junction bases outside the gene matches: 25. Germline V lookup: CDR1 TSWWSYY, CDR2 QGS. The CDR3 DNA follows: TGTGCTCTTGGGGAGGCACTAACGCCTTCTTGCTGGGGATACGCGGGGCTCATCTTT. It codes for CALGEALTPSCWGYAGLIF.

This clone was seen a few times. The rearrangement links TRDV1 to TRDJ1, with a weak D call TRDD3 (5 bases). V lost 2 bases and J 0 bases, leaving 25 bases between the germline ends. The CDR3 loop spans 20 amino acids. The V gene's germline CDR1 is TSWWSYY and CDR2 QGS. CDR3 in DNA: TGTGCTCTTGGGGAAGGGAACGTGCTGGGACGGATTGAACACACCGATAAACTCATCTTT. It is translated as CALGEGNVLGRIEHTDKLIF.

There are a few counts of this clone. The V and J genes are TRAV29/DV5 and TRDJ1; 9 nucleotides agree with TRDD3. Looked up from germline, CDR1 is NSMFDY and CDR2 is ISSIKDK. J gave up 4 bases and V 0 bases, and 31 bases lay outside the gene matches. The CDR3 consists of 23 residues. This chain's CDR3 is CAASVQPFPTIWGMKWTSDKLIF. The DNA of the CDR3 is TGTGCAGCAAGCGTTCAGCCCTTTCCTACGATCTGGGGGATGAAGTGGACCAGCGATAAACTCATCTTT.

The table lists this clone with a few counts. The gene calls are TRDV1 and TRDJ1; TRDD3 agrees at 7 bases. The CDR3 totals 18 residues. The V and J ends lost 7 bases and 0 bases, in that order; junction bases with no gene match: 17. Germline V CDR1 and CDR2: TSWWSYY, QGS. The CDR3: CALVAVVLGIRDTDKLIF. In DNA form, the CDR3 reads TGTGCTCTTGTCGCCGTCGTGCTGGGGATAAGAGACACCGATAAACTCATCTTT.

This clone was seen a handful of times. This chain uses TRDV1 with TRDJ1, with TRDD2 matching 7 bases. Germline V CDR1 and CDR2: TSWWSYY, QGS. CDR3 length equals 19 residues. The trim removed 3 bases at V and 5 bases at J, leaving 21 bases unmatched. For the CDR3, the DNA is TGTGCTCTTGGGGACCCTTCCTCTCCCCACCTGGGTAATACTGATAAACTCATCTTT. Its protein product is CALGDPSSPHLGNTDKLIF.

This clone has a handful of counts. The genes are TRDV1 and TRDJ1, with D tentatively TRDD2 (7 bases). The CDR3 loop spans 20 amino acids. Germline V gives CDR1 TSWWSYY, CDR2 QGS. V lost 4 bases, J lost 0 bases, and 27 bases lay in between. CDR3 nucleotide sequence: TGTGCTCTTGGGGCGTTCTCCTTCCTCGGGATAAGGGGGGACACCGATAAACTCATCTTT. Residues: CALGAFSFLGIRGDTDKLIF.